What follows describes a single TCR beta chain. Its antigen remains unidentified. TCRdb itself ran the reads through MiXCR, one entry per CDR3 protein. The profile shows about 65,000 distinct CDR3 sequences, almost 50% of them singletons. Trimming stripped 9 bases from V and 5 bases from J, with 16 bases between. Per germline, CDR1 SGHAT and CDR2 FQNNGV. This CDR3 is 13 amino acids long. The source of the sample is a study of type 1 regulatory T cells. Whole-study context: T-allo10 is a Tr1-enriched, alloantigen-specific CD4 T cell product made in vitro.

Overall study findings and caveats: Compared with non-type 1 regulatory T cells, type 1 regulatory T cells showed a more restricted TCR repertoire.

J is TRBJ1-1 and V is TRBV11-2, with a possible D match to TRBD1 (6 bases). Material for sequencing was cultured non-Tr1 T cells, either the whole culture or a sorted T cell fraction (not recorded which). The receptor was derived from a human donor in good health. CDR3 residues: CASIGGARTEAFF. The CDR3 DNA reads as TGTGCCAGTATCGGGGGGGCGCGGACTGAAGCTTTCTTT.